These T cell receptor beta chains were read from a single sample in a study of cytomegalovirus exposure and HLA in healthy donors. Produced via immunoSEQ multiplex PCR; TCRdb's table is partial and in-frame only. The sample shows more than 95,000 clones, more than 65% of them seen only once. Source material: PBMCs. These TCRs come from a woman aged 55-70 years in good health and CMV-seropositive. CDR3s include the opening cysteine and the closing phenylalanine or tryptophan. D genes are given only for firm matches. Clone size is not always given. Where it is, it says once, few, many or a class for expanded clones.

d_gene,abundance,v_gene,j_gene,CDR3aa,CDR3nt
TRBD2,once,TRBV9,TRBJ2-5,CASSVGGSLGETQYF,TGTGCCAGCAGCGTAGGCGGGAGTCTAGGAGAGACCCAGTACTTC
NA,NA,TRBV7-9,TRBJ2-1,CASTPPTGNEQFF,TGTGCCAGCACCCCCCCAACAGGCAATGAGCAGTTCTTC
TRBD1,once,TRBV5-4,TRBJ2-3,CASSLLTGGFTDTQYF,TGTGCCAGCAGCCTGCTGACAGGGGGTTTCACAGATACGCAGTATTTT
NA,NA,TRBV5-1,TRBJ2-7,CASSWWERNSYEQYF,TGCGCCAGCAGCTGGTGGGAGCGTAACTCCTACGAGCAGTACTTC
NA,once,TRBV5-3,TRBJ1-2,CARPMGPGGPSGYGYTF,TGTGCCAGACCCATGGGTCCCGGGGGGCCCTCGGGCTATGGCTACACCTTC
TRBD1,NA,TRBV5-8,TRBJ2-7,CASSSTGVEQYF,TGTGCCAGCAGCTCGACAGGGGTCGAGCAGTACTTC
NA,NA,TRBV30,TRBJ2-7,CAWSGGRAYEQYF,TGTGCCTGGAGTGGAGGCAGGGCCTACGAGCAGTACTTC
NA,few,TRBV25-1,TRBJ2-2,CASSESNRVTGELFF,TGTGCCAGCAGTGAATCCAACAGGGTAACCGGGGAGCTGTTTTTT
NA,NA,TRBV2,TRBJ2-7,CASSVTRAEQYF,TGTGCCAGCAGTGTCACTAGAGCCGAGCAGTACTTC
NA,NA,TRBV18,TRBJ1-6,CASSRAAGRSNSPLHF,TGTGCCAGCTCACGTGCCGCGGGACGGTCGAATTCACCCCTCCACTTT
TRBD2,NA,TRBV27,TRBJ2-7,CASSPHSGRIGYEQYF,TGTGCCAGCAGTCCTCACAGCGGGAGAATCGGCTACGAGCAGTACTTC
NA,NA,TRBV4-1,TRBJ1-4,CASSPLSSYGGLFF,TGCGCCAGCAGCCCGTTATCCTCCTATGGGGGGCTGTTTTTT
NA,NA,TRBV9,TRBJ2-7,CASSETPVPPYEQYF,TGTGCCAGCAGCGAAACTCCGGTCCCTCCCTACGAGCAGTACTTC
NA,NA,TRBV9,TRBJ1-1,CASSVAGGVTEAFF,TGTGCCAGCAGCGTAGCAGGAGGGGTCACTGAAGCTTTCTTT
TRBD1,few,TRBV5-1,TRBJ2-3,CASSLGQGTFTDTQYF,TGCGCCAGCAGCTTGGGACAGGGGACTTTCACAGATACGCAGTATTTT
NA,once,TRBV2,TRBJ1-1,CATLAGGTEAFF,TGTGCCACCTTAGCGGGTGGAACTGAAGCTTTCTTT
TRBD1,NA,TRBV13,TRBJ1-5,CASSFGQANQPQHF,TGTGCCAGCAGCTTCGGACAGGCAAATCAGCCCCAGCATTTT
NA,NA,TRBV5-1,TRBJ2-5,CASSLEWVSEAQYF,TGCGCCAGCAGCTTGGAGTGGGTTTCGGAGGCCCAGTACTTC
NA,NA,TRBV7-2,TRBJ1-2,CASSLNNINYGYTF,TGTGCCAGCAGCTTAAACAACATCAACTATGGCTACACCTTC
TRBD1,NA,TRBV30,TRBJ1-6,CAWRGTGLWSPLHF,TGTGCCTGGAGGGGGACAGGGCTGTGGTCACCCCTCCACTTT
TRBD1,NA,TRBV19,TRBJ1-1,CASRSGTVGAEAFF,TGTGCCAGTAGGTCCGGGACAGTCGGCGCTGAAGCTTTCTTT
NA,NA,TRBV10-3,TRBJ1-1,CAISDRGVNTEAFF,TGTGCCATCAGTGACCGCGGAGTGAACACTGAAGCTTTCTTT
TRBD2,NA,TRBV4-3,TRBJ2-1,CASSQAETSNNEQFF,TGCGCCAGCAGCCAAGCAGAGACTAGCAACAATGAGCAGTTCTTC
TRBD2,once,TRBV5-1,TRBJ2-3,CASSLAYGGADTQYF,TGCGCCAGCAGCTTGGCCTACGGGGGGGCGGATACGCAGTATTTT
NA,NA,TRBV19,TRBJ2-3,CASSIEGLPTRDTQYF,TGTGCCAGTAGTATTGAGGGACTCCCGACACGGGATACGCAGTATTTT
TRBD1,NA,TRBV5-1,TRBJ1-1,CASSLVSQGGTEAFF,TGCGCCAGCAGCTTGGTGAGTCAGGGGGGCACTGAAGCTTTCTTT
NA,NA,TRBV11-2,TRBJ2-1,CASSLPRDSNEQFF,TGTGCCAGCAGCTTACCGCGGGATTCCAATGAGCAGTTCTTC
TRBD1,NA,TRBV23-1,TRBJ1-1,CASSHPGQGINTEAFF,TGCGCCAGCAGTCATCCGGGACAGGGGATAAACACTGAAGCTTTCTTT
TRBD1,NA,TRBV5-6,TRBJ2-6,CASSLEGTGLGGNVLTF,TGTGCCAGCAGCTTGGAGGGGACAGGCCTAGGCGGCAACGTCCTGACTTTC
NA,NA,TRBV5-5,TRBJ1-2,CASSLAPSTGNYGYTF,TGTGCCAGCAGCTTGGCACCTTCCACAGGGAACTATGGCTACACCTTC
NA,NA,TRBV10-3,TRBJ2-1,CAISDSSGNEQFF,TGTGCCATCAGTGACTCATCCGGCAATGAGCAGTTCTTC
TRBD1,NA,TRBV5-5,TRBJ1-1,CASIKPGGGTEAFF,TGTGCCAGCATAAAACCAGGGGGAGGCACTGAAGCTTTCTTT
NA,NA,TRBV5-5,TRBJ2-1,CASSLAVNSYNEQFF,TGTGCCAGCAGCTTGGCGGTCAACTCCTACAATGAGCAGTTCTTC
TRBD1,NA,TRBV5-1,TRBJ2-3,CASSPGQGTDTQYF,TGCGCCAGCAGCCCAGGACAGGGAACAGATACGCAGTATTTT
TRBD1,NA,TRBV6-6,TRBJ1-1,CASSYGQGTGTEAFF,TGTGCCAGCAGTTACGGACAGGGTACGGGCACTGAAGCTTTCTTT
TRBD1,NA,TRBV9,TRBJ1-2,CASSGDLGQGRSPGYTF,TGTGCCAGCAGCGGTGACCTCGGACAGGGTCGAAGCCCTGGCTACACCTTC
NA,few,TRBV11-2,TRBJ1-2,CASSEPGAYGYTF,TGTGCCAGCAGCGAGCCGGGAGCCTATGGCTACACCTTC
TRBD2,NA,TRBV7-6,TRBJ2-5,CASRLLPTSGEETQYF,TGTGCCAGCCGACTACTACCGACTAGCGGGGAAGAGACCCAGTACTTC
TRBD2,few,TRBV9,TRBJ2-3,CASSVNPGLAGGTDTQYF,TGTGCCAGCAGCGTAAACCCAGGGCTAGCGGGAGGTACAGATACGCAGTATTTT
NA,NA,TRBV29-1,TRBJ1-1,CSVGGQALMNTEAFF,TGCAGCGTTGGGGGGCAGGCGCTAATGAACACTGAAGCTTTCTTT
NA,NA,TRBV30,TRBJ1-2,CAWSWGDNYGYTF,TGTGCCTGGAGTTGGGGGGATAACTATGGCTACACCTTC